The rows below give T cell receptor beta chains drawn from one sample of a study of T cell repertoires in cytomegalovirus infection. Each CDR3 protein gets one entry after TCRdb re-called the reads with MiXCR. This sample has about 490,000 distinct CDR3 sequences, with about 11% found just once. Sequencing was performed on PBMCs. The receptors come from a human donor in good health (CMV status not recorded). Some clones in this sample may be carry-over from other donors' samples. The CDR3 runs from the conserved cysteine through the conserved F or W. Fields, in order: clone size, J gene, D gene, V gene, CDR3 protein, CDR3 DNA. The D gene is left open where the match is weak. Size is stated for part of the rows, as once, few or many counts, or as a class when the clone is expanded.

many	TRBJ2-4	TRBD2	TRBV12-3/TRBV12-4	CASSPSGGPAKNIQYF	TGTGCCAGCAGTCCAAGCGGGGGGCCAGCCAAAAACATTCAGTACTTC
few	TRBJ2-7	-	TRBV19	CASTGVSYEQYF	TGTGCCAGTACCGGTGTCTCCTACGAGCAGTACTTC
many	TRBJ2-7	-	TRBV6-2/TRBV6-3	CASSYSNGYQQYF	TGTGCCAGCAGTTACTCGAACGGGTACCAGCAGTACTTC
few	TRBJ2-1	TRBD2	TRBV14	CASSQRLAGVNEQFF	TGTGCCAGCAGCCAACGACTAGCGGGAGTAAATGAGCAGTTCTTC
few	TRBJ1-2	-	TRBV20-1	CSARDAPGVPGYTF	TGCAGTGCTAGAGACGCCCCCGGTGTGCCCGGCTACACCTTC
-	TRBJ2-1	-	TRBV5-4	CASSLGQKGSEQFF	TGTGCCAGCAGCTTAGGACAGAAAGGGAGTGAGCAGTTCTTC
many	TRBJ2-5	TRBD2	TRBV20-1	CSAIGNQRLAGAPQYF	TGCAGTGCTATAGGGAACCAAAGACTAGCGGGGGCTCCCCAGTACTTC
few	TRBJ2-2	-	TRBV7-6	CASSVSGPGELFF	TGTGCCAGCAGCGTTAGCGGACCCGGGGAGCTGTTTTTT
many	TRBJ2-2	-	TRBV6-1	CASSLSSAPETGELFF	TGTGCCAGCAGCCTTTCTAGCGCTCCCGAGACCGGGGAGCTGTTTTTT
once	TRBJ1-4	-	TRBV25-1	CASSEYDLRNEKLFF	TGTGCCAGCAGTGAATATGACTTGCGGAATGAAAAACTGTTTTTT
many	TRBJ2-1	TRBD2	TRBV18	CASSPLAVSSYNEQFF	TGTGCCAGCTCACCCCTAGCGGTGAGCTCCTACAATGAGCAGTTCTTC
-	TRBJ1-2	-	TRBV7-9	CASSLVLGYGYTF	TGTGCCAGCAGCTTAGTTCTGGGGTATGGCTACACCTTC
few	TRBJ1-2	TRBD1	TRBV3-1	CASSQADRVIRGYTF	TGTGCCAGCAGCCAAGCGGACAGGGTGATTCGGGGCTACACCTTC
many	TRBJ1-5	-	TRBV20-1	CSASSSPEDQPQHF	TGCAGTGCTTCCTCGAGTCCCGAGGATCAGCCCCAGCATTTT
-	TRBJ2-5	TRBD1	TRBV20-1	CSATYLGQGMYQETQYF	TGCAGTGCTACGTATCTCGGACAGGGAATGTACCAAGAGACCCAGTACTTC
many	TRBJ2-1	-	TRBV7-2	CASSSDSFYNEQFF	TGTGCCAGCAGCTCCGACTCTTTCTACAATGAGCAGTTCTTC
few	TRBJ1-4	TRBD1	TRBV28	CASSRRDRANEKLFF	TGTGCCAGCAGTCGCCGGGACAGGGCTAATGAAAAACTGTTTTTT
many	TRBJ1-5	TRBD1	TRBV7-8	CASSPDRDSNQPQHF	TGTGCCAGCAGCCCCGACAGGGATAGCAATCAGCCCCAGCATTTT
many	TRBJ2-7	-	TRBV11-2	CASSLGLEEYF	TGTGCCAGCAGCTTAGGGCTAGAGGAGTACTTC
-	TRBJ2-7	-	TRBV6-6	CASDEVYEQYF	TGTGCCAGCGATGAGGTTTACGAGCAGTACTTC
many	TRBJ1-1	-	TRBV7-3	CASSLWSNTEAFF	TGTGCCAGCAGCTTATGGAGTAACACTGAAGCTTTCTTT
many	TRBJ2-7	-	TRBV28	CASTSTLSYEQYF	TGTGCCAGCACCTCAACCCTTTCCTACGAGCAGTACTTC
many	TRBJ2-7	TRBD1	TRBV12-3/TRBV12-4	CASTRQGVYEQYF	TGTGCCAGCACCCGACAGGGGGTTTACGAGCAGTACTTC
many	TRBJ1-2	TRBD1	TRBV14	CASSQASLTAYGSGGGYTF	TGTGCCAGCAGCCAAGCGTCCCTCACCGCGTACGGATCAGGGGGTGGCTACACCTTC
many	TRBJ2-3	-	TRBV6-1	CASAEALPTETSTDTQYF	TGTGCCAGCGCCGAGGCTCTTCCAACGGAAACTAGCACAGATACGCAGTATTTT
-	TRBJ1-5	-	TRBV29-1	CSVEDVEEGGGNQPQHF	TGCAGCGTTGAAGATGTGGAGGAGGGTGGAGGCAATCAGCCCCAGCATTTT
once	TRBJ1-1	TRBD1	TRBV28	CASGLRAGGIVGTEAFF	TGTGCCAGCGGCTTGCGGGCAGGGGGAATAGTTGGCACTGAAGCTTTCTTT
-	TRBJ1-3	-	TRBV6-5	CASSYDGYSGNTIYF	TGTGCCAGCAGTTACGACGGGTACTCTGGAAACACCATATATTTT
many	TRBJ1-2	TRBD1	TRBV7-4	CASSSKGAEGNNYGYTF	TGTGCCAGCAGTTCTAAGGGGGCCGAGGGGAATAACTATGGCTACACCTTC
-	TRBJ1-1	TRBD1	TRBV14	CASSQDVGQGTRNTEAFF	TGTGCCAGCAGCCAAGATGTCGGACAGGGTACGCGAAACACTGAAGCTTTCTTT
many	TRBJ1-2	-	TRBV7-8	CASSFERGLSYGYTF	TGTGCCAGCAGCTTTGAGCGGGGTCTTTCCTATGGCTACACCTTC
many	TRBJ1-3	-	TRBV5-4	CASSSRTAPSGNTIYF	TGTGCCAGCAGCTCCAGGACAGCACCCTCTGGAAACACCATATATTTT
many	TRBJ2-5	-	TRBV4-1	CASSQAGTLQETQYF	TGCGCCAGCAGCCAGGCCGGGACTCTCCAAGAGACCCAGTACTTC
many	TRBJ1-2	TRBD1	TRBV4-1	CASSQDGRTGRVSRNYGYTF	TGCGCCAGCAGCCAAGATGGCCGGACAGGGCGGGTTTCCCGCAACTATGGCTACACCTTC
many	TRBJ1-1	TRBD1	TRBV6-5	CASSYSQGDTEAFF	TGTGCCAGCAGTTACTCGCAGGGGGACACTGAAGCTTTCTTT
many	TRBJ2-5	-	TRBV7-2	CASSGRGGWGQETQYF	TGTGCCAGCAGCGGGAGAGGGGGGTGGGGCCAAGAGACCCAGTACTTC
many	TRBJ2-5	TRBD1	TRBV6-1	CASSATGGVIKTQYF	TGTGCCAGCAGTGCCACAGGGGGAGTGATTAAGACCCAGTACTTC
many	TRBJ1-1	-	TRBV27	CASSLARGLSEAFF	TGTGCCAGCAGTTTAGCCAGGGGCCTAAGTGAAGCTTTCTTT
many	TRBJ1-2	-	TRBV28	CASSSAFGVHYGYTF	TGTGCCAGCAGTTCCGCTTTTGGTGTTCACTATGGCTACACCTTC
many	TRBJ1-5	TRBD1	TRBV7-7	CASSLIKQGINQPQHF	TGTGCTAGCAGCTTAATTAAACAGGGGATCAATCAGCCCCAGCATTTT
many	TRBJ2-2	-	TRBV7-2	CASSSSQLRVLRAGELFF	-
many	TRBJ1-5	-	TRBV5-5	CASSLTGPNQPQHF	TGTGCCAGCAGCTTGACAGGGCCCAATCAGCCCCAGCATTTT
-	TRBJ2-1	TRBD2	TRBV29-1	CSVFGLGISYNEQFF	TGCAGCGTCTTCGGACTAGGTATCTCCTACAATGAGCAGTTCTTC
many	TRBJ2-2	-	TRBV19	CASSIAGTNTGELFF	TGTGCCAGTAGTATAGCGGGCACGAACACCGGGGAGCTGTTTTTT
many	TRBJ1-1	-	TRBV19	CASSVGRDPEAFF	TGTGCCAGTAGTGTCGGACGGGATCCTGAAGCTTTCTTT
many	TRBJ2-5	-	TRBV7-2	CASSSDRKETQYF	TGTGCCAGCAGCTCGGACCGTAAAGAGACCCAGTACTTC
many	TRBJ2-3	TRBD2	TRBV28	CAARGSAGDTDTQYF	TGTGCCGCTAGAGGGTCGGCGGGGGACACAGATACGCAGTATTTT
many	TRBJ1-1	-	TRBV6-1	CASSPGLELKAEAFF	TGTGCCAGCAGTCCGGGACTCGAGTTGAAGGCTGAAGCTTTCTTT
few	TRBJ2-5	-	TRBV5-1	CASSPGHNPETQYF	TGCGCCAGCAGCCCTGGACACAACCCAGAGACCCAGTACTTC
-	TRBJ1-1	-	TRBV18	CASSPGQGLGTEAFF	TGTGCCAGCTCACCGGGACAAGGGTTGGGTACTGAAGCTTTCTTT
many	TRBJ2-2	-	TRBV4-1	CASTGGSTKNTGELFF	TGCGCCAGCACAGGTGGTAGTACCAAAAACACCGGGGAGCTGTTTTTT
-	TRBJ2-3	-	TRBV5-1	CASSLDVRTDTQYF	TGCGCCAGCAGCTTGGACGTCAGGACAGATACGCAGTATTTT
-	TRBJ2-4	-	TRBV6-5	CASSYSPATNIQYF	TGTGCCAGCAGTTACTCTCCAGCGACGAACATTCAGTACTTC
-	TRBJ1-5	-	TRBV2	CASSEAHSPSNQPQHF	TGTGCCAGCAGTGAAGCGCACAGTCCTAGCAATCAGCCCCAGCATTTT